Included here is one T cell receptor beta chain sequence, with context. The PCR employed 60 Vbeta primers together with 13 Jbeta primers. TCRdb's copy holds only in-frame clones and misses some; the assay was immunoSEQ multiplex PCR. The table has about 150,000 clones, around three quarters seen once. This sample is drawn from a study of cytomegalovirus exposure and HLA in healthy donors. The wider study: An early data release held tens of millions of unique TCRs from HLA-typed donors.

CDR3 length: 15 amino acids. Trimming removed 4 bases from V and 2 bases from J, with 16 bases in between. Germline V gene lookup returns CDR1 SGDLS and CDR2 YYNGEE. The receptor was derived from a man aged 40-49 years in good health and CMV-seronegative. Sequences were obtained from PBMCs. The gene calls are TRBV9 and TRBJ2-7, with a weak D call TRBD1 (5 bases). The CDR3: CASSPLSDTPYEQYF. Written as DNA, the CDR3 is TGTGCCAGCAGCCCACTATCGGACACCCCCTACGAGCAGTACTTC.